The rows below give T cell receptor beta chains drawn from one sample of a study of spatial heterogeneity in lung cancer. TCRdb reanalysed the 5' RACE reads using MiXCR and keeps one entry per CDR3 protein. The sample lists roughly 23,000 distinct CDR3 sequences, 4% to 5% seen once, with 4.5% to 6.5% in the top ten. The input for sequencing was PBMCs, taken at surgery. The receptor source for this set is a male donor with early-stage non-small cell lung cancer. CDR3s include the opening cysteine and the closing phenylalanine or tryptophan. The D gene is left open where the match is weak. The listing skips clone size in some rows; elsewhere it reads once, few, many or a size class.

clone_size: many; d_call: .; v_call: TRBV28; j_call: TRBJ1-2; cdr3_aa: CASSLPGGTNYGYTF; cdr3_nt: TGTGCCAGCAGTTTACCAGGCGGGACTAACTATGGCTACACCTTC
clone_size: many; d_call: .; v_call: TRBV27; j_call: TRBJ1-5; cdr3_aa: CASSRIRGGNQPQHF; cdr3_nt: TGTGCCAGCAGCCGGATCAGAGGGGGCAATCAGCCCCAGCATTTT
clone_size: medium-sized; d_call: .; v_call: TRBV21-1; j_call: TRBJ2-7; cdr3_aa: CASPSTPGIFYEQYF; cdr3_nt: TGTGCCAGCCCCTCAACCCCAGGGATCTTCTACGAGCAGTACTTC
clone_size: many; d_call: TRBD1; v_call: TRBV30; j_call: TRBJ2-7; cdr3_aa: CAWTTVGTGGSQQYF; cdr3_nt: TGTGCCTGGACAACAGTTGGGACAGGGGGTTCACAGCAGTACTTC
clone_size: .; d_call: .; v_call: TRBV4-2; j_call: TRBJ2-1; cdr3_aa: CASSQGTLVAGRNEQFF; cdr3_nt: TGTGCCAGCAGCCAAGGGACATTGGTGGCGGGAAGGAATGAGCAGTTCTTC
clone_size: many; d_call: TRBD1; v_call: TRBV18; j_call: TRBJ1-1; cdr3_aa: CASSPRGPQGATEAFF; cdr3_nt: TGTGCCAGCTCACCACGGGGGCCACAGGGGGCGACTGAAGCTTTCTTT
clone_size: .; d_call: TRBD1; v_call: TRBV3-1; j_call: TRBJ1-6; cdr3_aa: CASSNDRAQGGSPLHF; cdr3_nt: TGTGCCAGCAGCAACGACAGGGCTCAGGGAGGATCACCCCTCCACTTT
clone_size: many; d_call: TRBD2; v_call: TRBV12-3/TRBV12-4; j_call: TRBJ2-7; cdr3_aa: CASSSHGGGARSEQYF; cdr3_nt: TGTGCCAGCAGCTCCCATGGCGGGGGGGCAAGAAGCGAGCAGTACTTC
clone_size: many; d_call: TRBD2; v_call: TRBV7-6; j_call: TRBJ2-1; cdr3_aa: CASSLGAGGPDEQFF; cdr3_nt: TGTGCCAGCAGCTTAGGAGCGGGAGGGCCTGATGAGCAGTTCTTC
clone_size: many; d_call: TRBD2; v_call: TRBV19; j_call: TRBJ2-2; cdr3_aa: CASSNRAGGPPGELFF; cdr3_nt: TGTGCCAGTAGTAACCGAGCGGGAGGGCCCCCCGGGGAGCTGTTTTTT
clone_size: many; d_call: TRBD2; v_call: TRBV28; j_call: TRBJ2-5; cdr3_aa: CASSQGTSGRGQYF; cdr3_nt: TGTGCCAGCAGTCAGGGGACTAGCGGGAGGGGCCAGTACTTC
clone_size: many; d_call: .; v_call: TRBV9; j_call: TRBJ2-4; cdr3_aa: CASSVGGGIPSAKNIQYF; cdr3_nt: TGTGCCAGCAGCGTAGGAGGTGGGATCCCGAGCGCCAAAAACATTCAGTACTTC
clone_size: many; d_call: .; v_call: TRBV6-5; j_call: TRBJ2-3; cdr3_aa: CASSYSIPPVGGDTQYF; cdr3_nt: TGTGCCAGCAGTTACTCGATCCCCCCCGTGGGTGGCGATACGCAGTATTTT
clone_size: many; d_call: TRBD2; v_call: TRBV5-1; j_call: TRBJ2-5; cdr3_aa: CASSLGLAGENQETQYF; cdr3_nt: TGCGCCAGCAGCTTGGGACTAGCGGGGGAAAACCAAGAGACCCAGTACTTC
clone_size: many; d_call: .; v_call: TRBV12-3/TRBV12-4; j_call: TRBJ1-1; cdr3_aa: CASSAQQNTEAFF; cdr3_nt: TGTGCCAGCAGTGCACAGCAGAACACTGAAGCTTTCTTT
clone_size: many; d_call: TRBD1; v_call: TRBV5-1; j_call: TRBJ2-6; cdr3_aa: CASTPGQSSGANVLTF; cdr3_nt: TGCGCCAGCACCCCGGGACAGAGCTCTGGGGCCAACGTCCTGACTTTC
clone_size: many; d_call: .; v_call: TRBV10-3; j_call: TRBJ2-7; cdr3_aa: CAISTGGVYEQYF; cdr3_nt: TGTGCCATCAGTACTGGTGGAGTCTACGAGCAGTACTTC
clone_size: many; d_call: TRBD2; v_call: TRBV6-5; j_call: TRBJ2-6; cdr3_aa: CASAGSGGSGANVLTF; cdr3_nt: TGTGCCAGCGCGGGTAGCGGGGGCTCTGGGGCCAACGTCCTGACTTTC
clone_size: many; d_call: .; v_call: TRBV18; j_call: TRBJ1-6; cdr3_aa: CASSPLQGRSYNSPLHF; cdr3_nt: TGTGCCAGCTCACCACTACAGGGTAGATCCTATAATTCACCCCTCCACTTT
clone_size: many; d_call: .; v_call: TRBV28; j_call: TRBJ1-1; cdr3_aa: CASSPGRNTEAFF; cdr3_nt: TGTGCCAGCAGCCCAGGGAGGAACACTGAAGCTTTCTTT
clone_size: many; d_call: .; v_call: TRBV6-1; j_call: TRBJ1-5; cdr3_aa: CAASLGDQPQHF; cdr3_nt: TGTGCCGCCTCCCTCGGGGATCAGCCCCAGCATTTT
clone_size: medium-sized; d_call: .; v_call: TRBV28; j_call: TRBJ2-7; cdr3_aa: CASTRAWDSRGSYEQYF; cdr3_nt: TGTGCCAGCACCCGTGCATGGGACTCCCGAGGGTCCTACGAGCAGTACTTC
clone_size: many; d_call: TRBD1; v_call: TRBV6-6; j_call: TRBJ1-1; cdr3_aa: CASSYDRGQEAFF; cdr3_nt: TGTGCCAGCAGTTACGACAGGGGCCAGGAAGCTTTCTTT
clone_size: many; d_call: .; v_call: TRBV5-1; j_call: TRBJ1-1; cdr3_aa: CASSLGQVNTEAFF; cdr3_nt: TGCGCCAGCAGCTTGGGACAGGTGAACACTGAAGCTTTCTTT
clone_size: many; d_call: .; v_call: TRBV11-2; j_call: TRBJ1-1; cdr3_aa: CASSLVRNTEAFF; cdr3_nt: TGTGCCAGCAGCTTAGTCAGGAACACTGAAGCTTTCTTT